The clone carrying this T cell receptor beta chain was counted a few times. This sample stems from a study of identical twins. A template switching step contributed a universal primer site, while unique molecular identifiers were present in the cDNA. Using its own MiXCR run on the 5' RACE reads, TCRdb lists one record per CDR3 protein. The table has 1.5 million to 2 million distinct CDR3 sequences, 25% to 35% seen once. After removal of 7 bases from V and 5 bases from J, the junction contained 8 bases not matched to a gene. The CDR3 is 14 amino acids. Germline CDR1 reads MDHEN; CDR2 reads SYDVKM. The chain uses TRBV28 and TRBJ1-2; 9 nucleotides align to TRBD1. The sample was cord blood. The TCR sequence derives from a newborn girl in good health. The CDR3 DNA is TGTGCCAGCACAAAACAGGGGGCTGGATATGGCTACACCTTC. Its translation is CASTKQGAGYGYTF.